These T cell receptor beta chains were read from a single sample in a study of cytomegalovirus exposure and HLA in healthy donors. Some clones are missing from TCRdb's copy, which holds only in-frame ones; the method was immunoSEQ multiplex PCR. Among 220,000 or so clones, around 80% were seen once, and the ten largest hold 1.5% to 2%. Sequenced material: PBMCs. Every receptor here comes from a man aged 50 or older in good health and CMV-seronegative. The CDR3 runs from the conserved cysteine through the conserved F or W. The D gene is left open where the match is weak. The size field is filled for only some rows; it gives once, few, many or a size class.

j_call: TRBJ2-3
v_call: TRBV5-1
cdr3_length: 14
d_call: -
clone_size: few
cdr3_aa: CASSGGPGADTQYF
cdr3_nt: TGCGCCAGCAGCGGAGGCCCCGGTGCAGATACGCAGTATTTT

j_call: TRBJ2-1
v_call: TRBV9
cdr3_length: 18
d_call: TRBD2
clone_size: -
cdr3_aa: CASSVGGLAGGKGDEQFF
cdr3_nt: TGTGCCAGCAGCGTAGGGGGGCTAGCGGGAGGTAAGGGAGATGAGCAGTTCTTC

j_call: TRBJ1-3
v_call: TRBV9
cdr3_length: 16
d_call: TRBD1
clone_size: -
cdr3_aa: CASSADRASSGNTIYF
cdr3_nt: TGTGCCAGCAGCGCTGACAGGGCGAGCTCTGGAAACACCATATATTTT

j_call: TRBJ2-1
v_call: TRBV6-5
cdr3_length: 15
d_call: TRBD2
clone_size: few
cdr3_aa: CASSTTGLAAAGPFF
cdr3_nt: TGTGCCAGCAGCACGACGGGACTAGCGGCGGCGGGTCCGTTCTTC

j_call: TRBJ2-5
v_call: TRBV6-6
cdr3_length: 14
d_call: -
clone_size: -
cdr3_aa: CASSYSAGGETQYF
cdr3_nt: TGTGCCAGCAGTTACTCGGCAGGTGGAGAGACCCAGTACTTC

j_call: TRBJ2-7
v_call: TRBV27
cdr3_length: 13
d_call: -
clone_size: -
cdr3_aa: CASSLLTGGEKYF
cdr3_nt: TGTGCCAGCAGTCTACTTACAGGGGGGGAGAAGTACTTC

j_call: TRBJ2-5
v_call: TRBV30
cdr3_length: 15
d_call: TRBD2
clone_size: -
cdr3_aa: CAWSRASGIQETQYF
cdr3_nt: TGTGCCTGGAGTCGAGCTAGCGGGATCCAAGAGACCCAGTACTTC

j_call: TRBJ2-7
v_call: TRBV5-1
cdr3_length: 14
d_call: -
clone_size: -
cdr3_aa: CASSPDSIVYEQYF
cdr3_nt: TGCGCCAGCAGCCCCGACAGTATAGTCTACGAGCAGTACTTC

j_call: TRBJ1-1
v_call: TRBV10-3
cdr3_length: 13
d_call: -
clone_size: -
cdr3_aa: CASTGTAGTEAFF
cdr3_nt: TGTGCCTCCACCGGGACGGCGGGAACTGAAGCTTTCTTT

j_call: TRBJ2-2
v_call: TRBV30
cdr3_length: 14
d_call: -
clone_size: -
cdr3_aa: CAWSGYLAAGELFF
cdr3_nt: TGTGCCTGGAGTGGATACCTGGCTGCCGGGGAGCTGTTTTTT

j_call: TRBJ2-2
v_call: TRBV10-3
cdr3_length: 13
d_call: -
clone_size: -
cdr3_aa: CANGDTNTGELFF
cdr3_nt: TGTGCCAACGGGGACACCAACACCGGGGAGCTGTTTTTT

j_call: TRBJ1-2
v_call: TRBV28
cdr3_length: 13
d_call: -
clone_size: -
cdr3_aa: CASGTGTIGGYTF
cdr3_nt: TGTGCCAGCGGAACAGGAACTATTGGTGGCTACACCTTC

j_call: TRBJ1-2
v_call: TRBV27
cdr3_length: 14
d_call: TRBD1
clone_size: -
cdr3_aa: CASSQQGAGYGYTF
cdr3_nt: TGTGCCAGCAGTCAACAGGGGGCGGGCTATGGCTACACCTTC

j_call: TRBJ2-7
v_call: TRBV27
cdr3_length: 15
d_call: -
clone_size: -
cdr3_aa: CASRFRLALSYEQYF
cdr3_nt: TGTGCCAGCAGATTCCGTCTAGCGCTCTCCTACGAGCAGTACTTC

j_call: TRBJ2-7
v_call: TRBV27
cdr3_length: 14
d_call: TRBD2
clone_size: few
cdr3_aa: CASRGLASSYEQYF
cdr3_nt: TGTGCCAGCAGGGGACTAGCGTCCTCCTACGAGCAGTACTTC

j_call: TRBJ1-5
v_call: TRBV28
cdr3_length: 15
d_call: TRBD1
clone_size: -
cdr3_aa: CASRTGGGYNQPQHF
cdr3_nt: TGTGCCAGCCGGACAGGGGGGGGGTACAATCAGCCCCAGCATTTT

j_call: TRBJ1-4
v_call: TRBV29-1
cdr3_length: 15
d_call: TRBD1
clone_size: -
cdr3_aa: CSVEPVGTENEKLFF
cdr3_nt: TGCAGCGTTGAGCCTGTCGGGACAGAAAATGAAAAACTGTTTTTT

j_call: TRBJ1-4
v_call: TRBV7-9
cdr3_length: 14
d_call: TRBD1
clone_size: -
cdr3_aa: CASARGQGREKLFF
cdr3_nt: TGTGCCAGCGCAAGGGGACAGGGAAGGGAAAAACTGTTTTTT

j_call: TRBJ2-7
v_call: TRBV5-1
cdr3_length: 15
d_call: TRBD2
clone_size: -
cdr3_aa: CASSPDSGRLYEQYF
cdr3_nt: TGCGCCAGCAGCCCCGATAGCGGGAGGTTGTACGAGCAGTACTTC

j_call: TRBJ2-7
v_call: TRBV6-5
cdr3_length: 14
d_call: -
clone_size: -
cdr3_aa: CASSWSVRGYEQYF
cdr3_nt: TGTGCCAGCAGTTGGAGCGTCCGAGGGTACGAGCAGTACTTC

j_call: TRBJ2-1
v_call: TRBV5-1
cdr3_length: 15
d_call: -
clone_size: -
cdr3_aa: CASSGGISSYNEQFF
cdr3_nt: TGCGCCAGCTCGGGGGGCATAAGCTCCTACAATGAGCAGTTCTTC

j_call: TRBJ2-3
v_call: TRBV9
cdr3_length: 14
d_call: -
clone_size: once
cdr3_aa: CASSVVGAGDTQYF
cdr3_nt: TGTGCCAGCAGCGTAGTGGGGGCAGGGGATACGCAGTATTTT

j_call: TRBJ2-7
v_call: TRBV4-2
cdr3_length: 16
d_call: -
clone_size: -
cdr3_aa: CASSQDLRTATYEQYF
cdr3_nt: TGTGCCAGCAGCCAAGATCTCAGAACCGCAACCTACGAGCAGTACTTC

j_call: TRBJ1-1
v_call: TRBV10-3
cdr3_length: 14
d_call: -
clone_size: -
cdr3_aa: CAISDGGSNTEAFF
cdr3_nt: TGTGCCATCAGTGATGGGGGGAGCAACACTGAAGCTTTCTTT

j_call: TRBJ2-7
v_call: TRBV7-9
cdr3_length: 12
d_call: -
clone_size: -
cdr3_aa: CASSSQGYEQYF
cdr3_nt: TGTGCCAGCAGCTCGCAGGGTTACGAGCAGTACTTC

j_call: TRBJ2-1
v_call: TRBV2
cdr3_length: 16
d_call: TRBD2
clone_size: -
cdr3_aa: CASSLGTSGSYNEQFF
cdr3_nt: TGTGCCAGCAGTCTCGGGACTAGCGGCTCCTACAATGAGCAGTTCTTC

j_call: TRBJ2-1
v_call: TRBV5-1
cdr3_length: 15
d_call: TRBD2
clone_size: -
cdr3_aa: CASSWETSGRSEQFF
cdr3_nt: TGCGCCAGCAGCTGGGAGACTAGCGGGAGGAGTGAGCAGTTCTTC

j_call: TRBJ2-7
v_call: TRBV4-2
cdr3_length: 15
d_call: -
clone_size: -
cdr3_aa: CASSGGRLGGYEQYF
cdr3_nt: TGTGCCAGCAGCGGGGGGAGGCTTGGTGGTTACGAGCAGTACTTC

j_call: TRBJ2-1
v_call: TRBV7-9
cdr3_length: 15
d_call: -
clone_size: -
cdr3_aa: CASSSPAHLIYEQFF
cdr3_nt: TGTGCCAGCAGCTCCCCTGCCCACTTAATTTATGAGCAGTTCTTC

j_call: TRBJ2-2
v_call: TRBV4-2
cdr3_length: 15
d_call: -
clone_size: -
cdr3_aa: CASSQDLGGSGELVF
cdr3_nt: TGTGCCAGCAGCCAAGATTTGGGCGGTTCCGGGGAGCTGGTTTTT

j_call: TRBJ1-5
v_call: TRBV6-5
cdr3_length: 12
d_call: -
clone_size: -
cdr3_aa: CASSGYSQPQHF
cdr3_nt: TGTGCCAGCAGTGGATACAGTCAGCCCCAGCATTTT

j_call: TRBJ2-7
v_call: TRBV9
cdr3_length: 15
d_call: -
clone_size: -
cdr3_aa: CASSVDSGATYEQYF
cdr3_nt: TGTGCCAGCAGCGTAGATTCAGGGGCCACCTACGAGCAGTACTTC

j_call: TRBJ2-1
v_call: TRBV11-2
cdr3_length: 15
d_call: TRBD2
clone_size: -
cdr3_aa: CASSLGLAGGNEQFF
cdr3_nt: TGTGCCAGCAGCCTGGGGCTAGCGGGAGGAAATGAGCAGTTCTTC

j_call: TRBJ2-5
v_call: TRBV5-1
cdr3_length: 16
d_call: -
clone_size: -
cdr3_aa: CASSYKGDTPQETQYF
cdr3_nt: TGCGCCAGCAGCTATAAAGGGGACACTCCTCAAGAGACCCAGTACTTC

j_call: TRBJ2-7
v_call: TRBV9
cdr3_length: 16
d_call: TRBD2
clone_size: few
cdr3_aa: CASSVEATSGTYEQYF
cdr3_nt: TGTGCCAGCAGCGTAGAAGCAACTAGCGGGACCTACGAGCAGTACTTC

j_call: TRBJ2-7
v_call: TRBV11-2
cdr3_length: 15
d_call: TRBD1
clone_size: -
cdr3_aa: CASSLDGAGGSEQYF
cdr3_nt: TGTGCCAGCAGCTTAGATGGGGCAGGGGGATCCGAGCAGTACTTC

j_call: TRBJ1-3
v_call: TRBV5-6
cdr3_length: 14
d_call: TRBD1
clone_size: -
cdr3_aa: CASSYRGSGNTIYF
cdr3_nt: TGTGCCAGCAGCTACAGGGGATCAGGAAACACCATATATTTT

j_call: TRBJ1-4
v_call: TRBV6-6
cdr3_length: 15
d_call: -
clone_size: -
cdr3_aa: CASSGSGATNEKLFF
cdr3_nt: TGTGCCAGCAGTGGTTCTGGGGCTACTAATGAAAAACTGTTTTTT

j_call: TRBJ2-7
v_call: TRBV23-1
cdr3_length: 10
d_call: -
clone_size: -
cdr3_aa: CASSLHEQYF
cdr3_nt: TGCGCCAGCAGTCTCCACGAGCAGTACTTC

j_call: TRBJ2-7
v_call: TRBV10-3
cdr3_length: 15
d_call: TRBD2
clone_size: -
cdr3_aa: CAILTKIGRNYEQYF
cdr3_nt: TGTGCCATACTTACGAAGATCGGGAGGAACTACGAGCAGTACTTC

j_call: TRBJ1-4
v_call: TRBV19
cdr3_length: 14
d_call: TRBD1
clone_size: once
cdr3_aa: CASFRTGSNEKLFF
cdr3_nt: TGTGCCAGTTTCCGGACAGGATCGAATGAAAAACTGTTTTTT

j_call: TRBJ2-1
v_call: TRBV4-1
cdr3_length: 16
d_call: TRBD2
clone_size: -
cdr3_aa: CASSQASGGTYNEQFF
cdr3_nt: TGCGCCAGCAGCCAAGCTAGCGGGGGTACCTACAATGAGCAGTTCTTC

j_call: TRBJ2-1
v_call: TRBV10-1
cdr3_length: 14
d_call: TRBD1
clone_size: -
cdr3_aa: CASSPGTGYNEQFF
cdr3_nt: TGCGCCAGCTCTCCCGGGACAGGCTACAATGAGCAGTTCTTC

j_call: TRBJ2-5
v_call: TRBV9
cdr3_length: 15
d_call: TRBD1
clone_size: -
cdr3_aa: CASSVADREIETQYF
cdr3_nt: TGTGCCAGCAGCGTGGCCGACAGGGAAATCGAGACCCAGTACTTC

j_call: TRBJ1-5
v_call: TRBV7-2
cdr3_length: 15
d_call: -
clone_size: once
cdr3_aa: CASSPGVGRDQPQHF
cdr3_nt: TGTGCCAGCAGCCCCGGGGTGGGAAGGGATCAGCCCCAGCATTTT

j_call: TRBJ1-1
v_call: TRBV28
cdr3_length: 16
d_call: -
clone_size: -
cdr3_aa: CASSSGWRAENTEAFF
cdr3_nt: TGTGCCAGCAGTTCCGGGTGGAGGGCAGAGAACACTGAAGCTTTCTTT

j_call: TRBJ1-5
v_call: TRBV2
cdr3_length: 15
d_call: -
clone_size: -
cdr3_aa: CASSPQVLRNQPQHF
cdr3_nt: TGTGCCAGCAGTCCTCAGGTGCTGCGCAATCAGCCCCAGCATTTT

j_call: TRBJ2-3
v_call: TRBV19
cdr3_length: 13
d_call: -
clone_size: -
cdr3_aa: CASSIDPGDAQYF
cdr3_nt: TGTGCCAGTAGTATAGATCCAGGGGACGCGCAGTATTTT